Presented here are 24 T cell receptor beta chains from one specimen sequenced in a study of a mutant IDH1 vaccine in newly diagnosed glioma. Stated time point: baseline, week 1 (first vaccination visit). The treatment is: pre-vaccination baseline after standard-of-care therapy. Generated by immunoSEQ multiplex PCR, the TCRdb table keeps only in-frame clones and is missing some. The table lists over 45,000 clones, more than 90% of them singletons. The specimen comprised PBMCs, sampled from a glioma patient treated with radiotherapy, temozolomide or both. The source of these receptors is a man aged 50-59 years with glioma.

This rearrangement joins TRBV27 to TRBJ2-2, with 10 bases matching TRBD2. CDR3 length equals 17 residues. Trimming cost V 5 bases and J 5 bases; bases outside gene matches: 11. CDR1 and CDR2 (germline): MNHEY, SMNVEV (reference sequence). CDR3 amino acids: CASSREAGGLITGELFF. The CDR3 nucleotides read TGTGCCAGCAGTCGAGAAGCGGGAGGGCTTATAACCGGGGAGCTGTTTTTT.

The chain combines TRBV5-5 with TRBJ2-5; 12 positions match TRBD2. Germline V gene data show CDR1 as SGHKS and CDR2 as YYEKEE (reference sequence). The CDR3 extends over 17 amino acids. J was trimmed by 3 bases and V by 3 bases; bases with no gene match: 9. CDR3 sequence reads: CASSSSSGRAGKETQYF. DNA for the CDR3: TGTGCCAGCAGCTCGTCTAGCGGGAGGGCCGGGAAAGAGACCCAGTACTTC.

This clone turned up a few times. The CDR3 DNA reads as TGTGCCAGCAGCAGGGCTACAGGTGGCTACACCTTC. Its translation: CASSRATGGYTF. The chain couples TRBV7-9 to TRBJ1-2; tentative D call: TRBD1 (5 bases). CDR3 length: 12 residues. Germline assignment: CDR1 SEHNR and CDR2 FQNEAQ (reference sequence). V was pared by 5 bases and J by 7 bases, with 11 bases between.

V gene TRBV13 combines with J gene TRBJ2-7, with 12 bases aligning to TRBD2. The ends lost 5 bases at V and 7 bases at J; junction bases unmatched: 15. The CDR3 is 17 amino acids. Germline V gives CDR1 PRHDT, CDR2 FYEKMQ (reference sequence). This chain's CDR3 is CASSPGGLAGGPGEQYF. Here the CDR3 DNA reads TGTGCCAGCAGCCCAGGAGGGCTAGCGGGAGGGCCGGGGGAGCAGTACTTC.

The V gene is TRBV7-2, the J gene TRBJ2-1; 11 bases match TRBD2. There are 16 residues in the CDR3. V was pared by 0 bases and J by 8 bases, with 6 bases of the junction left unmatched. Germline CDR1 is SGHTA and CDR2 is FQGNSA. Written as DNA, the CDR3 is TGTGCCAGCAGCTTAGCGTGGCTAGCGGGAGGCGATGAGCAGTTCTTC. Protein product: CASSLAWLAGGDEQFF.

V gene TRBV5-1 combines with J gene TRBJ2-7; D is unclear. V dropped 1 base and J dropped 5 bases, with 7 bases sitting between them. There are 12 residues in the CDR3. Germline assignment: CDR1 SGHRS and CDR2 YFSETQ. Here the CDR3 reads CASSLNENEQYF. CDR3 bases: TGCGCCAGCAGCTTGAACGAGAACGAGCAGTACTTC. Supplemented by reference TRBV5-1 and TRBJ2-7, the full variable domain reads KAGVTQTPRYLIKTRGQQVTLSCSPISGHRSVSWYQQTPGQGLQFLFEYFSETQRNKGNFPGRFSGRQFSNSRSEMNVSTLELGDSALYLCASSLNENEQYFGPGTRLTVT.

CDR3: CASSIGQGKGTQYF. The CDR3 DNA follows: TGTGCCAGTAGTATTGGACAGGGGAAGGGTACGCAGTATTTT. The chain couples TRBV19 to TRBJ2-3, with TRBD1 matching over 9 bases. From germline, CDR1 is LNHDA and CDR2 SQIVND (reference sequence). The CDR3 extends over 14 amino acids. Losses at the gene ends were 3 bases for V and 8 bases for J; bases not matched to a gene: 6.

In DNA form, the CDR3 reads TGTGCCAGCAGTGTAGGGGGCGTGGATGAAAAACTGTTTTTT. It specifies CASSVGGVDEKLFF. The chain has TRBV28 and TRBJ1-4; 7 nucleotides match TRBD1. With 5 bases clipped from V and 6 bases from J, the junction kept 6 bases outside the gene matches. This CDR3 is built from 14 residues. CDR1 is MDHEN, CDR2 SYDVKM, per germline.

CDR3 nucleotides: TGTGCCAGCAGCTTAATGTCCCGGGGCACAGGATCCGGCTACACCTTC. It encodes CASSLMSRGTGSGYTF. The rearrangement links TRBV7-9 to TRBJ1-2; D may be TRBD1 (5 bases). CDR3 size: 16 residues. V dropped 2 bases and J dropped 8 bases, with 21 bases sitting between them. Germline values: CDR1 SEHNR, CDR2 FQNEAQ (reference sequence).

J is TRBJ2-2 and V is TRBV7-3; D gene unclear. This CDR3 contains 13 residues. Looked up from germline, CDR1 is SGHTA and CDR2 is FQGTGA. The ends were cut back, 0 bases at V and 7 bases at J, with 6 bases in the middle. The CDR3 reads CASSLTISGELFF. The CDR3 DNA sequence: TGTGCCAGCAGCTTAACGATAAGCGGGGAGCTGTTTTTT.

The chain recombines TRBV27 with TRBJ2-1; the match to TRBD2 covers 15 bases. J gave up 8 bases and V 8 bases, and 4 bases lay outside the gene matches. From germline, CDR1 is MNHEY and CDR2 SMNVEV (reference sequence). There are 14 residues in the CDR3. The chain's CDR3 is CASFGLAGGYEQFF. The CDR3 region has the DNA TGTGCCAGCTTTGGACTAGCGGGAGGGTATGAGCAGTTCTTC.

The rearrangement uses TRBV6-5 and TRBJ2-1; 8 positions agree with TRBD1. Per germline, CDR1 MNHEY and CDR2 SVGAGI. The CDR3 has 12 residues. V shed 7 bases and J 11 bases; nucleotides not matched to a gene: 7. CDR3 region: CASTPDRGKQFF. CDR3 in DNA: TGTGCCAGCACCCCCGACAGGGGAAAGCAGTTCTTC.

This clone was found once. This chain connects TRBV2 to TRBJ2-3; the D gene is possibly TRBD1 (6 bases). V lost 8 bases and J 6 bases, leaving 15 bases between the germline ends. CDR3 length: 13 residues. From germline, CDR1 is SNHLY and CDR2 FYNNEI. The CDR3 loop reads CASGYRVADTQYF. The CDR3 region has the DNA TGTGCCAGCGGCTACAGGGTAGCCGATACGCAGTATTTT.

This clone has only a few counts. The chain has TRBV7-6 and TRBJ1-1, with 8 bases that match TRBD1. The CDR3 has 13 residues. Unmatched junction bases numbered 0, after V lost 1 base and J lost 5 bases. CDR1 is SGHVS and CDR2 is FNYEAQ in the germline V gene. Here the CDR3 DNA reads TGTGCCAGCAGCTTAGGGACAGGGACTGAAGCTTTCTTT. Translated: CASSLGTGTEAFF.

The chain is built from TRBV15 and TRBJ1-5, with D hard to call. Germline V gives CDR1 LNHNV, CDR2 YYDKDF (reference sequence). The CDR3 extends over 13 amino acids. Trimming left V 3 bases short and J 1 base short, with 4 bases between. CDR3 DNA: TGTGCCACCAGCAGGAGGAGCAATCAGCCCCAGCATTTT. This gives the protein CATSRRSNQPQHF.

This rearrangement joins TRBV5-1 to TRBJ2-3, with 8 bases fitting TRBD2. With 1 base clipped from V and 0 bases from J, the junction kept 4 bases outside the gene matches. The CDR3 spans 16 residues. The V gene's germline CDR1 is SGHRS and CDR2 YFSETQ. Here the CDR3 reads CASSLLTSGSTDTQYF. As DNA, the CDR3 is TGCGCCAGCAGCTTGCTAACTAGCGGAAGCACAGATACGCAGTATTTT.

The J gene is TRBJ2-5, the V gene TRBV19, with 7 bases identical to TRBD1. This CDR3 has 14 amino acids. CDR1 is LNHDA, CDR2 SQIVND, per germline (reference sequence). With V trimmed by 5 bases and J by 1 base, 4 bases remained unmatched. Written as DNA, the CDR3 is TGTGCCAGTAGTCCCGGACAGGCCCAAGAGACCCAGTACTTC. Translated: CASSPGQAQETQYF.

The rearrangement uses TRBV7-9 and TRBJ2-7; 7 positions agree with TRBD1. The V and J ends lost 6 bases and 6 bases, in that order; junction bases with no gene match: 11. Germline lookup yields CDR1 SEHNR and CDR2 FQNEAQ (reference sequence). The CDR3 is 14 residues long. CDR3: CASSSWTGRGEQYF. Written as DNA, the CDR3 is TGTGCCAGCAGTTCCTGGACAGGACGGGGCGAGCAGTACTTC.

The chain uses TRBV14 and TRBJ1-2, with D possibly matching TRBD1 (5 bases). Deletions cut 4 bases from V and 4 bases from J, with 16 bases between. CDR3 length: 15 residues. Germline-derived CDR1 and CDR2 are SGHDN and FVKESK. As DNA, the CDR3 is TGTGCCAGCAGCCCCGGCAGGGTTAGCGGCTATGGCTACACCTTC. Amino acid sequence: CASSPGRVSGYGYTF.

The rearrangement uses TRBV6-5 and TRBJ1-1; D not resolved. The CDR3 runs 14 residues. Germline CDR1 reads MNHEY; CDR2 reads SVGAGI. Trimming cost V 6 bases and J 3 bases, with 14 bases left between them. The CDR3 DNA reads as TGTGCCAGCAGACAGATTACAAGTTACACTGAAGCTTTCTTT. As protein: CASRQITSYTEAFF.

About this clone: Other nucleotide sequences in the sample specify the same CDR3. The CDR3 sequence is CAIRGTGYEQYF. In DNA, the CDR3 is TGTGCCATCAGGGGGACAGGCTACGAGCAGTACTTC. This chain links TRBV10-3 with TRBJ2-7; 8 bases line up with TRBD1. CDR3 length equals 12 residues. The germline CDR1 and CDR2 sequences are ENHRY and SYGVKD. J was trimmed by 3 bases and V by 6 bases; bases with no gene match: 1.

This clone was observed once. The chain carries TRBV18 and TRBJ2-1; D is unclear. Germline V gives CDR1 KGHSH, CDR2 LQKENI. V shed 5 bases and J shed 1 base, with 9 bases lying between them. CDR3 length equals 14 residues. The CDR3 loop is CASSSPSSYNEQFF. The DNA of the CDR3 is TGTGCCAGCTCATCCCCCTCATCCTACAATGAGCAGTTCTTC.

This chain joins TRBV4-3 and TRBJ2-1; TRBD2 aligns across 7 bases. Looked up from germline, CDR1 is LGHNA and CDR2 is YSLEER. After removal of 1 base from V and 5 bases from J, the junction contained 5 bases not matched to a gene. This CDR3 contains 15 residues. DNA of the CDR3: TGCGCCAGCAGCCAAGTGCATCGGGGGGACAATGAGCAGTTCTTC. Translated: CASSQVHRGDNEQFF.

The V call is TRBV19, the J call TRBJ2-1, with D possibly matching TRBD2 (6 bases). The CDR3 covers 16 residues. The germline gives CDR1 LNHDA, CDR2 SQIVND (reference sequence). With 1 base removed from V and 3 bases from J, the gap between germline ends came to 13 bases. CDR3 in amino acids: CASSIVPGVGYNEQFF. CDR3 bases: TGTGCCAGTAGTATAGTTCCGGGGGTGGGCTACAATGAGCAGTTCTTC.